The 12 T cell receptor beta chains listed next were all sequenced from one sample in a study of T cell repertoires in cytomegalovirus infection. Using its own MiXCR run on the reads, TCRdb lists one record per CDR3 protein. This sample carries 100,000 to 150,000 distinct CDR3 sequences, 7% to 9.5% of them seen once, and the ten largest clones take about a tenth. The sample comprised PBMCs. The source is a human donor in good health (CMV status not recorded). Some clones in this sample may be carry-over from other donors' samples.

This clonotype was detected ten times or more. The genes are TRBV20-1 and TRBJ2-7, with 7 positions matching TRBD1. With V trimmed by 6 bases and J by 4 bases, 9 bases remained unmatched. The germline gives CDR1 DFQATT, CDR2 SNEGSKA (reference sequence). The CDR3 runs to 13 residues. The CDR3 nucleotides are TGCAGTGCGACCAAAGGACAGGATTACGAGCAGTACTTC. Protein sequence: CSATKGQDYEQYF.

The chain couples TRBV5-5 to TRBJ1-1; possibly TRBD1 for D (5 bases). Germline CDR1 SGHKS, CDR2 YYEKEE (reference sequence). Deletions cut 2 bases from V and 0 bases from J, with 17 bases between. This CDR3 has 17 residues. In nucleotides, the CDR3 is TGTGCCAGCAGCTTCCTAACGGGACTGGGGATGAACACTGAAGCTTTCTTT. It yields the protein CASSFLTGLGMNTEAFF.

This clonotype was counted many times. The chain couples TRBV14 to TRBJ2-1, with TRBD2 as a possible D gene (6 bases). V was cut by 7 bases and J by 3 bases, with 19 bases left in between. Germline assignment: CDR1 SGHDN and CDR2 FVKESK. The CDR3 extends over 16 amino acids. The CDR3 is CASTMAGQILYNEQFF. The CDR3 DNA reads TGTGCCAGCACCATGGCGGGGCAAATCCTCTACAATGAGCAGTTCTTC.

In its sample, this clonotype was seen many times. The chain uses TRBV29-1 and TRBJ2-3; TRBD2 aligns across 9 bases. The CDR3 contains 22 residues. Germline V gene sequence: CDR1 SQVTM, CDR2 ANQGSEA. V shed 3 bases and J 6 bases; nucleotides not matched to a gene: 31. CDR3: CSVDGLAGPRESPRGGLDTQYF. The CDR3 DNA follows: TGCAGCGTTGACGGGCTAGCGGGCCCGCGGGAGAGCCCGCGGGGGGGCCTGGATACGCAGTATTTT.

This clonotype was counted many times. This CDR3 reads CASHQGSNTDTQYF. The CDR3 DNA is TGTGCCAGCCATCAGGGATCTAACACAGATACGCAGTATTTT. The chain joins TRBV7-9 to TRBJ2-3, with D possibly TRBD1 on 5 matching bases. The V end lost 8 bases, the J end lost 2 bases, and 14 bases lay between the germline ends. CDR1 and CDR2 from the germline V gene are SEHNR and FQNEAQ (reference sequence). The CDR3 contains 14 residues.

This clonotype showed up many times. The rearrangement joins TRBV19 to TRBJ1-6; 11 bases align to TRBD1. Germline CDR1 is LNHDA and CDR2 is SQIVND (reference sequence). This CDR3 contains 15 residues. V trimming: 5 bases; J trimming: 6 bases; junction bases outside the gene matches: 3. CDR3 bases: TGTGCCAGTAGTGCCGGACAGGGGGCTAATTCACCCCTCCACTTT. This translates into CASSAGQGANSPLHF.

The sample holds many counts of this clonotype. The V and J genes are TRBV20-1 and TRBJ2-1; 9 bases fit TRBD2. The ends lost 6 bases at V and 7 bases at J; junction bases unmatched: 10. The CDR3 spans 14 residues. Germline CDR1 and CDR2: DFQATT and SNEGSKA (reference sequence). The CDR3 is CSALLGTSSNEQFF. CDR3 DNA: TGCAGTGCCTTACTCGGGACTAGCTCGAATGAGCAGTTCTTC.

This clonotype has ten or more counts. This chain joins TRBV19 and TRBJ1-1; D is perhaps TRBD1 (6 bases). The germline V gene encodes CDR1 LNHDA and CDR2 SQIVND (reference sequence). The CDR3 extends over 15 amino acids. Deletions cut 5 bases from V and 3 bases from J, with 16 bases between. In nucleotides, the CDR3 is TGTGCCAGTAGTTTCGTACAGGGATGGGACACTGAAGCTTTCTTT. Translation: CASSFVQGWDTEAFF.

This clonotype showed up many times. This rearrangement joins TRBV12-3 or TRBV12-4 to TRBJ1-2, with TRBD1 matching over 8 bases. The ends lost 3 bases at V and 1 base at J; junction bases unmatched: 4. This CDR3 is built from 15 residues. The CDR3 is CASSFRQGINYGYTF. The CDR3, as DNA: TGTGCCAGCAGTTTTCGACAGGGGATTAACTATGGCTACACCTTC.

There are many counts of this clonotype. The chain combines TRBV7-8 with TRBJ2-2; 7 positions match TRBD2. V was clipped by 2 bases and J by 2 bases; unmatched bases: 5. The CDR3 runs 16 residues. Germline-derived CDR1 and CDR2 are SGHVS and FQNEAQ. The CDR3 is CASSLRTGGNTGELFF. The CDR3 DNA sequence: TGTGCCAGCAGCTTAAGAACGGGGGGAAACACCGGGGAGCTGTTTTTT.

The table lists this clonotype with a few counts. V usage is TRBV4-1 and J usage is TRBJ1-3, with 9 bases identical to TRBD1. Germline assignment: CDR1 MGHRA and CDR2 YSYEKL. This CDR3 comprises 19 residues. With 0 bases clipped from V and 5 bases from J, the junction kept 14 bases outside the gene matches. CDR3 sequence reads: CASSQDWSGGGQGRNTIYF. As DNA, the CDR3 is TGCGCCAGCAGCCAAGATTGGTCCGGTGGGGGACAGGGAAGAAACACCATATATTTT.

This clonotype was picked up many times. This chain joins TRBV28 and TRBJ1-6; TRBD1 agrees at 7 bases. The ends lost 3 bases at V and 5 bases at J; junction bases unmatched: 4. The CDR3 has 15 residues. CDR1 is MDHEN, CDR2 SYDVKM, per germline. The CDR3 is CASSFGTADNSPLHF. Here the CDR3 DNA reads TGTGCCAGCAGTTTTGGGACAGCCGATAATTCACCCCTCCACTTT.